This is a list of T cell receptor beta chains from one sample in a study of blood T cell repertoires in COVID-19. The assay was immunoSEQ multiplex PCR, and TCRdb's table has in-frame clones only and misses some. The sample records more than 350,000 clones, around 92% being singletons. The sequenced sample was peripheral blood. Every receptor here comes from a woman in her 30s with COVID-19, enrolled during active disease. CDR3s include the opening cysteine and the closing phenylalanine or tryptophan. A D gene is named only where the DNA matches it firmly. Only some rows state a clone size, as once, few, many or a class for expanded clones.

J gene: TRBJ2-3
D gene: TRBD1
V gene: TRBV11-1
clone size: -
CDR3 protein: CASSATQGATDTQYF
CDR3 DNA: TGTGCCAGCAGCGCCACACAGGGGGCGACAGATACGCAGTATTTT

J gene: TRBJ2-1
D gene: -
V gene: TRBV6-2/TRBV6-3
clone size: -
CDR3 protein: CASSYSRGPGEQFF
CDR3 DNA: TGTGCCAGCAGTTACTCCCGTGGCCCGGGGGAGCAGTTCTTC

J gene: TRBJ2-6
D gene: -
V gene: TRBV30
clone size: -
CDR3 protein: CAGGWGSSGANVLTF
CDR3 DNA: TGTGCCGGGGGGTGGGGAAGCTCTGGGGCCAACGTCCTGACTTTC

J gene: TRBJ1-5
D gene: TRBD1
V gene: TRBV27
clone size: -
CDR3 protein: CASSLGGTGWNQPQHF
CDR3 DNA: TGTGCCAGCAGTTTAGGAGGGACAGGGTGGAATCAGCCCCAGCATTTT

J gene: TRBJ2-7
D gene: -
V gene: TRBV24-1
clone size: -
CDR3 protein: CATSDGGGLDEQYF
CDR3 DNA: TGTGCCACCAGTGATGGAGGGGGCTTGGACGAGCAGTACTTC

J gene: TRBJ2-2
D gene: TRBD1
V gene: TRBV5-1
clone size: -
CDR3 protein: CASSKTGGDTGELFF
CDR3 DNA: TGCGCCAGCAGTAAGACAGGGGGAGACACCGGGGAGCTGTTTTTT

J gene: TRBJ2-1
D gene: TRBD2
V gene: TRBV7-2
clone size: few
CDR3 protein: CASSDTSGGAGEQFF
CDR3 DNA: TGTGCCAGCAGCGACACTAGCGGGGGGGCCGGAGAGCAGTTCTTC

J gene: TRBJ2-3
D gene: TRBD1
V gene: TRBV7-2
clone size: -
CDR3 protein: CASSRDRGLDTQYF
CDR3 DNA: TGTGCCAGCAGCCGGGACAGGGGGCTCGATACGCAGTATTTT

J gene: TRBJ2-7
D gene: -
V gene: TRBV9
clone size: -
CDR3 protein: CASGRSYEQYF
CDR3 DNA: TGTGCCAGCGGGAGGAGTTACGAGCAGTACTTC

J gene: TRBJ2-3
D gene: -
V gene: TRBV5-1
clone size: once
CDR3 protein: CASSASRGTDTQYF
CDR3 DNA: TGCGCCAGCAGCGCCTCGCGGGGAACAGATACGCAGTATTTT

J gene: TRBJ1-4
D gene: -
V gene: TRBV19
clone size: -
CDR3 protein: CASSMTGAEINEKLFF
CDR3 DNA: TGTGCCAGTAGTATGACAGGAGCCGAGATTAATGAAAAACTGTTTTTT

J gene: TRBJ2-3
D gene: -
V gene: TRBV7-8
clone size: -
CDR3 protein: CASSGQGTDTQYF
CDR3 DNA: TGTGCCAGCAGCGGGCAGGGTACAGATACGCAGTATTTT

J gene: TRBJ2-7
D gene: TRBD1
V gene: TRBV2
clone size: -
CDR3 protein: CASEGTGTYEQYF
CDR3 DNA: TGTGCCAGCGAAGGGACAGGGACCTACGAGCAGTACTTC

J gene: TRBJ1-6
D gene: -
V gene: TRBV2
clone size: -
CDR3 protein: CASSPDRGSPLHF
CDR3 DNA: TGTGCCAGCAGTCCGGATAGGGGTTCACCCCTCCACTTT

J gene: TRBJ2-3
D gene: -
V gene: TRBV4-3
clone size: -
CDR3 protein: CASSREAGNGGTDTQYF
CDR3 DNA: TGCGCCAGCAGCCGCGAGGCCGGGAATGGGGGCACAGATACGCAGTATTTT

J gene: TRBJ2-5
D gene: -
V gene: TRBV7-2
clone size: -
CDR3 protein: CASSAGAQYF
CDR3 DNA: TGTGCCAGCAGTGCAGGCGCCCAGTACTTC

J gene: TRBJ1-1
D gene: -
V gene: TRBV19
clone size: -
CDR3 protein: CASSIGVGDPMNTEAFF
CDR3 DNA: TGTGCCAGTAGTATAGGGGTCGGGGATCCTATGAACACTGAAGCTTTCTTT

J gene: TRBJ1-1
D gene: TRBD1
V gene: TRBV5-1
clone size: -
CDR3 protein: CASSLGTGRNTEAFF
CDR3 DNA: TGCGCCAGCAGCTTGGGGACAGGTAGGAACACTGAAGCTTTCTTT

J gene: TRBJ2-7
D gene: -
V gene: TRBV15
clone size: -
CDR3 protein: CATSSSRTGSPYEQYF
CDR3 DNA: TGTGCCACCAGCAGTTCCCGTACAGGGTCTCCCTACGAGCAGTACTTC

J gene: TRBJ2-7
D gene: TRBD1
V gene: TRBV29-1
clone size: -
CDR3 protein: CSVQGQGAYEQYF
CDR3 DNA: TGCAGCGTCCAGGGACAGGGGGCGTACGAGCAGTACTTC

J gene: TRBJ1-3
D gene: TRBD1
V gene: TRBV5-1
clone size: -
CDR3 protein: CASSPATGGSGNTIYF
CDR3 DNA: TGCGCCAGCAGCCCGGCGACAGGGGGCTCTGGAAACACCATATATTTT

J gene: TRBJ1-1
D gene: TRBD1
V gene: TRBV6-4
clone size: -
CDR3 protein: CASSERTGTNTEAFF
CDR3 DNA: TGTGCCAGCAGTGAAAGGACAGGAACGAACACTGAAGCTTTCTTT

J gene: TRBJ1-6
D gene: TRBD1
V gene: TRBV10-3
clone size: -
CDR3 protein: CAISELDRARSPLHF
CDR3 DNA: TGTGCCATCAGTGAGTTGGACAGGGCACGTTCACCCCTCCACTTT

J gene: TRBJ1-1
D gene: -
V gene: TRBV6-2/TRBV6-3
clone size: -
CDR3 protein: CASSLPFPENTEAFF
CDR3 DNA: TGTGCCAGCAGTCTACCCTTTCCTGAGAACACTGAAGCTTTCTTT

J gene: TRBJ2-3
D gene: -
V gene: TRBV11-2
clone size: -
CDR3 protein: CASSLERSRAFTDTQYF
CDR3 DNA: TGTGCCAGCAGCTTAGAAAGGAGCAGGGCTTTCACAGATACGCAGTATTTT

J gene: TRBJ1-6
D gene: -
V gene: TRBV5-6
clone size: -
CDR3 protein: CASSVTQGNSPLHF
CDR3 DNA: TGTGCCAGCAGCGTAACTCAGGGGAATTCACCCCTCCACTTT

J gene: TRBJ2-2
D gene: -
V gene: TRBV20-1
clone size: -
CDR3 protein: CSASQGVPGELFF
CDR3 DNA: TGCAGTGCTAGTCAAGGGGTTCCCGGGGAGCTGTTTTTT

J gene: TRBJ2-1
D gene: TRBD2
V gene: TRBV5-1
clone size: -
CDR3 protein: CASSLVAGGPEEQFF
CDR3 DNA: TGCGCCAGCAGCTTGGTTGCGGGGGGGCCAGAGGAGCAGTTCTTC

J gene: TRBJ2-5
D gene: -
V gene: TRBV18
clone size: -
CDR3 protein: CASSPVSGKETQYF
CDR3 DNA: TGTGCCAGCTCACCAGTATCCGGGAAAGAGACCCAGTACTTC

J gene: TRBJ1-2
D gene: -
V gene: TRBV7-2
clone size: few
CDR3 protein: CASSLNSPVGGYTF
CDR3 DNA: TGTGCCAGCAGCTTAAACAGTCCTGTCGGTGGCTACACCTTC

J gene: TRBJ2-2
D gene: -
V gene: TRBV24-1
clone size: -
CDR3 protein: CATSDDRGGAGGELFF
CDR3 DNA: TGTGCCACCAGTGATGACAGGGGAGGGGCTGGCGGGGAGCTGTTTTTT

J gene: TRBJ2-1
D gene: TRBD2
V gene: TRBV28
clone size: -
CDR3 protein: CASSSLNSGEASYNEQFF
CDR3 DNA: TGTGCCAGCAGCTCTCTGAATAGCGGGGAAGCGTCCTACAATGAGCAGTTCTTC

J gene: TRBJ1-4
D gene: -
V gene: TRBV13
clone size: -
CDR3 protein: CASSLGRYPNEKLFF
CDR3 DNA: TGTGCCAGCAGCTTAGGTCGGTACCCTAATGAAAAACTGTTTTTT

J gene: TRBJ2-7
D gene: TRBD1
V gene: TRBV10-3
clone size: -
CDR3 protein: CAISEGDSPYEQYF
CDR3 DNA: TGTGCCATCAGTGAAGGGGACAGCCCCTACGAGCAGTACTTC

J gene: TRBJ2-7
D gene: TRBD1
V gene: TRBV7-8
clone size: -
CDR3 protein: CASSLAGTGFYEQYF
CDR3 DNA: TGTGCCAGCAGCTTAGCGGGGACAGGGTTCTACGAGCAGTACTTC

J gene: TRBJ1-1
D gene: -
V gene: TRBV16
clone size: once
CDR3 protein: CASSPDRRNTEAFF
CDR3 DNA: TGTGCCAGCAGCCCCGACAGGAGAAACACTGAAGCTTTCTTT